This T cell receptor beta chain was found in a study of cytomegalovirus exposure and HLA in healthy donors. CDR1 and CDR2 from the germline V gene are LGHNA and YSLEER. The length of the CDR3 is 14 residues. With 2 bases removed from V and 8 bases from J, the gap between germline ends came to 12 bases. The PCR contained 60 Vbeta and 13 Jbeta primers. Profiled with immunoSEQ multiplex PCR; TCRdb holds only in-frame clones, not every one. The sample has over 70,000 clones, about 80% seen once. This chain links TRBV4-3 with TRBJ1-4; no reliable D call. The receptor comes from a male donor in good health and CMV-seronegative. The sample consisted of PBMCs. This chain's CDR3 is CASSQSSTVEKLFF. In nucleotides, the CDR3 is TGCGCCAGCAGCCAAAGCTCCACGGTAGAAAAACTGTTTTTT.